This T cell receptor (beta chain) was profiled in a study of T cell responses to AZD1222 COVID-19 vaccine. In the study overall: Both about-4-week and about-12-week second-dose recipients were combined.

The CDR3 consists of 14 residues. The V end was cut by 7 bases, the J end by 0 bases, with 11 bases between. The germline CDR1 and CDR2 sequences are LNHDA and SQIVND (reference sequence). Here immunoSEQ multiplex PCR was the method, and the copy in TCRdb shows in-frame clones only, minus some. In the table there are under 95,000 clones, 89% of which are singletons. The source was peripheral blood, collected on day 0 of AZD1222 vaccination. This TCR was sampled from an adult in good health. This chain uses TRBV19 with TRBJ2-3, with D unresolved. The CDR3 region has the DNA TGTGCCAGTAAGGTCGGTGCCAGCACAGATACGCAGTATTTT. Amino acids: CASKVGASTDTQYF.